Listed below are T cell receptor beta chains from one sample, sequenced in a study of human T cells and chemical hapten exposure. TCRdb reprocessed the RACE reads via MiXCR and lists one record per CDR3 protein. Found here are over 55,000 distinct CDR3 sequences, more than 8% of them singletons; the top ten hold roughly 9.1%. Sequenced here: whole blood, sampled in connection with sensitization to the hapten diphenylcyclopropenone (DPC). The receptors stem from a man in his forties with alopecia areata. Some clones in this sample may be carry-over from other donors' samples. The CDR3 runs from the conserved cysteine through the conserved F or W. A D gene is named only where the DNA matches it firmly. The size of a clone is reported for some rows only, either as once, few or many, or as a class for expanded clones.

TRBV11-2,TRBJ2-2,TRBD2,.,CASSFFLAGAPGELFF,TGTGCCAGCAGCTTCTTTCTAGCGGGAGCCCCCGGGGAGCTGTTTTTT
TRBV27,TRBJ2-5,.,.,CASSLIGHETQYF,TGTGCCAGCAGTTTAATAGGCCACGAGACCCAGTACTTC
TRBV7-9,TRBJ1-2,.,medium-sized,CASSLAGGQYGYTF,TGTGCCAGCAGCTTAGCAGGCGGACAGTATGGCTACACCTTC
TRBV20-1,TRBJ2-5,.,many,CSARPSYQETQYF,TGCAGTGCTAGGCCGAGCTACCAAGAGACCCAGTACTTC
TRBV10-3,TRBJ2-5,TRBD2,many,CAISEGPSGRETQYF,TGTGCCATCAGTGAGGGGCCTAGCGGGAGAGAGACCCAGTACTTC
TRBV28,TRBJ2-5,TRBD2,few,CASSTTSGRETQYF,TGTGCCAGCAGTACAACAAGCGGGAGAGAGACCCAGTACTTC
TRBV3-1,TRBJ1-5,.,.,CASSPFQGSNQPQHF,TGTGCCAGCAGCCCGTTCCAGGGTAGCAATCAGCCCCAGCATTTT
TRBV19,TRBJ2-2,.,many,CASSIPGPGELFF,TGTGCCAGTAGTATACCGGGGCCCGGGGAGCTGTTTTTT
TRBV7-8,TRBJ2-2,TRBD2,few,CASSLGLAVYTGELFF,TGTGCCAGCAGCCTAGGACTAGCGGTATACACCGGGGAGCTGTTTTTT
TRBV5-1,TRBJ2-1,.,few,CASSIPRESSYNEQFF,TGCGCCAGCAGTATTCCGCGCGAGAGCTCCTACAATGAGCAGTTCTTC
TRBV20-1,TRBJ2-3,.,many,CSASRDSPIPRTDTQYF,TGCAGTGCTAGCCGGGACTCACCTATACCCCGCACAGATACGCAGTATTTT
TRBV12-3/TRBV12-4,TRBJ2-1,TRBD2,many,CASKGPGGLRSYNEQFF,TGTGCCAGCAAGGGTCCGGGAGGGCTTCGCTCCTACAATGAGCAGTTCTTC
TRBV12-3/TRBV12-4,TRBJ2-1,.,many,CASSSPRNEQFF,TGTGCCAGCAGTTCACCCCGGAATGAGCAGTTCTTC
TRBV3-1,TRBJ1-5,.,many,CASSPSVGGMGNQPQHF,TGTGCCAGCAGCCCTTCTGTCGGGGGAATGGGCAATCAGCCCCAGCATTTT
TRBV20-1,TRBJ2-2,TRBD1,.,CSAKRTGAGELFF,TGCAGTGCTAAGAGGACAGGGGCCGGGGAGCTGTTTTTT
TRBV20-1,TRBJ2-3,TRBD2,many,CSAREASGRWDTQYF,TGCAGTGCTAGAGAGGCTAGCGGGAGGTGGGATACGCAGTATTTT
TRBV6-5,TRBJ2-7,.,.,CASRPSGLATYEQYF,TGTGCCAGCAGACCTTCAGGACTGGCCACCTACGAGCAGTACTTC
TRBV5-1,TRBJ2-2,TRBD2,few,CASSPLAGGGYTGELFF,TGCGCCAGCAGCCCCCTCGCGGGAGGGGGTTACACCGGGGAGCTGTTTTTT
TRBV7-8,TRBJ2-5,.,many,CASSLVAWGMVETQYF,TGTGCCAGCAGCTTAGTGGCATGGGGGATGGTTGAGACCCAGTACTTC
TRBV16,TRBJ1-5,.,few,CASSQLSSNQPQHF,TGTGCCAGCAGCCAATTGAGTAGCAATCAGCCCCAGCATTTT
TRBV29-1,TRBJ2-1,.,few,CSVARSRGNEQFF,TGCAGCGTTGCCAGGTCAAGAGGCAATGAGCAGTTCTTC
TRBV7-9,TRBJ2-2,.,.,CASTLTTNTGELFF,TGTGCCAGCACCCTAACAACGAACACCGGGGAGCTGTTTTTT
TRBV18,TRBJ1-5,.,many,CASSGGEPVWQPQHF,TGTGCCAGCTCAGGGGGCGAGCCGGTGTGGCAGCCCCAGCATTTT
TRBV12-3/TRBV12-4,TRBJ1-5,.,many,CASRESAGSNQPQHF,TGTGCCAGCAGGGAATCGGCAGGGAGCAATCAGCCCCAGCATTTT
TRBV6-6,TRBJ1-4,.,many,CASSYSKGTHEKLFF,TGTGCCAGCAGTTACTCGAAGGGCACCCATGAAAAACTGTTTTTT
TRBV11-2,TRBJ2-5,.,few,CASSLVDGSRGETQYF,TGTGCCAGCAGCTTAGTGGACGGGAGCCGTGGAGAGACCCAGTACTTC
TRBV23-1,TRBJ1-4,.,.,CASSHSGRPPEDEKLFF,TGCGCCAGCAGTCATTCAGGGAGGCCCCCTGAGGACGAAAAACTGTTTTTT
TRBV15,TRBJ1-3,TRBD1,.,CATGLGQGQRGSTIYF,TGTGCCACCGGCTTGGGACAGGGCCAACGGGGGAGCACCATATATTTT
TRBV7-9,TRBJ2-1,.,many,CASSPQTDRSYNEQFF,TGTGCCAGCAGCCCTCAAACAGACCGTTCCTACAATGAGCAGTTCTTC
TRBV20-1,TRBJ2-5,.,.,CSAEGGRGGETQYF,TGCAGTGCCGAGGGGGGTCGAGGAGGAGAGACCCAGTACTTC
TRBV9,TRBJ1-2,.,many,CASSVARIPGGDYTF,TGTGCCAGCAGCGTAGCCCGGATTCCCGGAGGAGACTACACCTTC
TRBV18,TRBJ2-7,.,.,CASSSSPSSYEQYF,TGTGCCAGCTCATCTTCCCCCAGCTCCTACGAGCAGTACTTC
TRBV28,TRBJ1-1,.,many,CASSLSEPEAFF,TGTGCCAGCAGTTTATCCGAGCCTGAAGCTTTCTTT
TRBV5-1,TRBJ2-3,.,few,CASSFQGDTQYF,TGCGCCAGCAGCTTTCAGGGGGATACGCAGTATTTT
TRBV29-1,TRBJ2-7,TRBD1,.,CSVEETGATYEQYF,TGCAGCGTTGAGGAGACAGGGGCCACCTACGAGCAGTACTTC
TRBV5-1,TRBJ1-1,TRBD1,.,CASSRQGTTEAFF,TGCGCCAGCAGCAGACAGGGGACCACTGAAGCTTTCTTT
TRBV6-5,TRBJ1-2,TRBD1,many,CASSKDRSYGYTF,TGTGCCAGCAGCAAGGACAGGAGCTATGGCTACACCTTC
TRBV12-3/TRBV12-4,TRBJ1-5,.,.,CASSLQGPYQPQHF,TGTGCCAGCAGTTTGCAGGGGCCCTATCAGCCCCAGCATTTT
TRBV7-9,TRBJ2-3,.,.,CASSPPEQDTQYF,TGTGCCAGCAGCCCCCCGGAGCAAGATACGCAGTATTTT
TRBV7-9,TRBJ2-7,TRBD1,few,CASSSAGTAYEQYF,TGTGCCAGCAGCTCCGCCGGGACAGCCTACGAGCAGTACTTC
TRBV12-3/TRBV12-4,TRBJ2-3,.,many,CASSFPGVGGTDTQYF,TGTGCCAGCAGTTTTCCGGGAGTTGGGGGCACAGATACGCAGTATTTT
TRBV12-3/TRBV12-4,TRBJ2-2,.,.,CASSAERGELFF,TGTGCCAGCAGTGCAGAAAGGGGGGAGCTGTTTTTT
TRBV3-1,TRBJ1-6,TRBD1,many,CASSQYPTGGSPLHF,TGTGCCAGCAGCCAATATCCGACAGGGGGCTCACCCCTCCACTTT
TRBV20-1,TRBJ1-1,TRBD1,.,CSAHRGLGTEAFF,TGCAGTGCTCACAGGGGGCTGGGGACTGAAGCTTTCTTT
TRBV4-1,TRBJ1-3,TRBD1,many,CASSQDSHGTAGNTIYF,TGCGCCAGCAGCCAAGATTCTCACGGGACAGCCGGAAACACCATATATTTT
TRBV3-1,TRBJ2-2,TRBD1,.,CASSRQGTTGELFF,TGTGCCAGCAGCCGACAGGGGACCACCGGGGAGCTGTTTTTT
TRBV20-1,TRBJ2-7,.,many,CSAGLPRQYF,TGCAGTGCCGGCCTCCCTAGGCAGTACTTC
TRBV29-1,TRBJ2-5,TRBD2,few,CSVEGMTSGQETQYF,TGCAGCGTTGAAGGAATGACTAGCGGACAAGAGACCCAGTACTTC
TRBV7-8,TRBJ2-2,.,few,CASSGAGNTGELFF,TGTGCCAGCAGCGGAGCGGGGAACACCGGGGAGCTGTTTTTT
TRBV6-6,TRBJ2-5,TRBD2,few,CASSPGGTSGSWRQETQYF,TGTGCCAGCAGTCCTGGGGGGACTAGCGGGAGTTGGCGTCAAGAGACCCAGTACTTC
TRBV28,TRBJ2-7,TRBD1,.,CASRAGTGTYEQYF,TGTGCCAGCAGGGCCGGGACAGGAACCTACGAGCAGTACTTC
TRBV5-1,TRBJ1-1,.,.,CASSLVGPNTEAFF,TGCGCCAGCAGCTTGGTAGGTCCGAACACTGAAGCTTTCTTT
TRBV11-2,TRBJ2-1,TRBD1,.,CASSFSPTGESSYNEQFF,TGTGCCAGCAGCTTTAGTCCGACAGGGGAGAGCTCCTACAATGAGCAGTTCTTC
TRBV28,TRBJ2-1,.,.,CASSLSRKQFF,TGTGCCAGCAGTTTGTCCCGGAAGCAGTTCTTC